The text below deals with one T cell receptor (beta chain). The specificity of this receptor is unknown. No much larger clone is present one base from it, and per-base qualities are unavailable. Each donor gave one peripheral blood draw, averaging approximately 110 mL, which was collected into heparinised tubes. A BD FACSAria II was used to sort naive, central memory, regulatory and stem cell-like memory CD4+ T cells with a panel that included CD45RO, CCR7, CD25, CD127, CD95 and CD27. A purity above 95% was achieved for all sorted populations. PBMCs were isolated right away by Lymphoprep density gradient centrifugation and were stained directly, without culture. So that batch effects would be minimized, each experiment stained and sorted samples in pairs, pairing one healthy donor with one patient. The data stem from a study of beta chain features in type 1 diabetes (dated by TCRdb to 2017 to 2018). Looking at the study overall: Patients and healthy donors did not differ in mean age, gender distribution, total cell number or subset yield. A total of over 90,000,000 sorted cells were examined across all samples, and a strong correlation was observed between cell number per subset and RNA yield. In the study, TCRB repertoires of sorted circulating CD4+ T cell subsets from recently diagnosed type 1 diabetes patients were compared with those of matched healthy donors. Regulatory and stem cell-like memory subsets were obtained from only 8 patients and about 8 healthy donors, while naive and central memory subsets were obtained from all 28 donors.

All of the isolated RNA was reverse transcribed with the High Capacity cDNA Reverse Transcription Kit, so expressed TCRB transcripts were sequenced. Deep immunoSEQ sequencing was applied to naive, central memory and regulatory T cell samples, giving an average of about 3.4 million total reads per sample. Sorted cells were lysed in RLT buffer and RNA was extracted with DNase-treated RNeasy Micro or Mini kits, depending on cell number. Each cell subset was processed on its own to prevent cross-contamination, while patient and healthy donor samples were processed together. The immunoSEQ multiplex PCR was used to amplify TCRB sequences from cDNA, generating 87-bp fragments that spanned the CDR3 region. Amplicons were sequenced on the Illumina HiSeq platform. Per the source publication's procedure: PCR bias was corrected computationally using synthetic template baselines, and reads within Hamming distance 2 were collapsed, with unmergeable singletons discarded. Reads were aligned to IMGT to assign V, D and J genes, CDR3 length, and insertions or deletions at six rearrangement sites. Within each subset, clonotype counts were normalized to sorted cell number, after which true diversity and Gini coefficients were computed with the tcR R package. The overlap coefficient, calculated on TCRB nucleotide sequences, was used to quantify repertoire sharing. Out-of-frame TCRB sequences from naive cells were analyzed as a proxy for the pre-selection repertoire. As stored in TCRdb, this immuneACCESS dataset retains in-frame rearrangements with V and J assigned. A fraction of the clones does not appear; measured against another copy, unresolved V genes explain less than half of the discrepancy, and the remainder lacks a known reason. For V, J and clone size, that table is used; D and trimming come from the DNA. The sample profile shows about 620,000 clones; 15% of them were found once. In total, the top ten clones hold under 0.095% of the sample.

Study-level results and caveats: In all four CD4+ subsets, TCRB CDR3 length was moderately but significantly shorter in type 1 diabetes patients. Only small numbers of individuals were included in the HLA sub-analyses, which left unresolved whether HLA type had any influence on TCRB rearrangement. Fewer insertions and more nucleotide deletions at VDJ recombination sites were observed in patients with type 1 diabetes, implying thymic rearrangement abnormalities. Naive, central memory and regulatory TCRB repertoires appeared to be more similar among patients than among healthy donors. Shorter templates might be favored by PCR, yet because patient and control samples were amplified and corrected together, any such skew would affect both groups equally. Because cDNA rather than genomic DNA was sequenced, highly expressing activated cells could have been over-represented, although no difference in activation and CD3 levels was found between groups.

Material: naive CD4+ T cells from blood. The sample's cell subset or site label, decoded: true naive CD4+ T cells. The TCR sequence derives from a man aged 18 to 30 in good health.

The CDR3: CASSFGQRGEYGYTF. DNA sequence: TGTGCCAGCAGCTTTGGACAGAGAGGGGAATATGGCTACACCTTC. The chain is made from TRBV7-9 and TRBJ1-2, and the D gene may be TRBD1, 6 bases matching. The CDR3, cysteine through phenylalanine, is 15 amino acids long. CDR3 DNA is the only sequence kept; it has 45 bases, read in frame from the first base. Between the V and J ends, shortened by 3 bases and 5 bases respectively, the junction contains 16 bases. Per the germline V gene (reference sequence), SEHNR is the CDR1 and FQNEAQ is the CDR2.